These 30 T cell receptor beta chains were sequenced from one sample in a study of T cells in localized non-small cell lung cancer. Clones were sequenced by immunoSEQ multiplex PCR, and TCRdb holds only the in-frame ones, with some missing. The table records about 24,000 clones, around nine tenths of them present only once. The specimen was peripheral blood, collected before any cancer treatment. These receptors all come from a woman aged 40-75 years with stage I lung adenocarcinoma.

J is TRBJ1-5 and V is TRBV30; no firm D call. Trimming cost V 0 bases and J 6 bases, with 9 bases left between them. This CDR3 region has 13 residues. Germline V gene lookup returns CDR1 GTSNPN and CDR2 SVGIG (reference sequence). CDR3 in DNA: TGTGCCTGGAGTGTATTAAATGGTCAGCCCCAGCATTTT. Translated, it gives CAWSVLNGQPQHF. Drawing the rest from reference TRBV30 and TRBJ1-5, the complete variable domain is SQTIHQWPATLVQPVGSPLSLECTVEGTSNPNLYWYRQAAGRGLQLLFYSVGIGQISSEVPQNLSASRPQDRQFILSSKKLLLSDSGFYLCAWSVLNGQPQHFGDGTRLSIL.

This chain joins TRBV6-1 and TRBJ2-1; D remains unclear. The ends were cut back, 6 bases at V and 4 bases at J, with 16 bases in the middle. The CDR3 totals 15 residues. Looked up from germline, CDR1 is MNHNS and CDR2 is SASEGT. As DNA, the CDR3 is TGTGCCAGCAGGGATTTGGCGATGGGTTACAATGAGCAGTTCTTC. Translating gives CASRDLAMGYNEQFF.

The chain recombines TRBV5-1 with TRBJ2-2; 7 bases are shared with TRBD2. The germline CDR1 and CDR2 sequences are SGHRS and YFSETQ. V gave up 0 bases and J gave up 4 bases; unmatched junction bases: 12. CDR3 length: 18 amino acids. Written as DNA, the CDR3 is TGCGCCAGCAGCTTGGTTGGGGGAGGGCTCGCGAGCACCGGGGAGCTGTTTTTT. It yields the protein CASSLVGGGLASTGELFF. The complete variable domain, with remaining parts taken from reference TRBV5-1 and TRBJ2-2, reads KAGVTQTPRYLIKTRGQQVTLSCSPISGHRSVSWYQQTPGQGLQFLFEYFSETQRNKGNFPGRFSGRQFSNSRSEMNVSTLELGDSALYLCASSLVGGGLASTGELFFGEGSRLTVL.

The V call is TRBV4-1, the J call TRBJ2-4, with 8 positions matching TRBD2. Trimming at V came to 1 base and at J to 2 bases, leaving 7 bases not matched to a gene. This CDR3 spans 17 amino acids. Per germline, CDR1 MGHRA and CDR2 YSYEKL. The CDR3 loop is CASSQANGRATKNIQYF. The CDR3 DNA reads TGCGCCAGCAGCCAAGCGAACGGGAGGGCCACCAAAAACATTCAGTACTTC.

The V call is TRBV7-6, the J call TRBJ2-5; possible D gene TRBD2, 6 bases. The CDR3 totals 16 residues. Deletions cut 2 bases from V and 2 bases from J, with 15 bases between. CDR1 is SGHVS, CDR2 FNYEAQ, per germline. The CDR3 nucleotides read TGTGCCAGCAGCTTACCCACGCTTGCGGGGCAAGAGACCCAGTACTTC. Translation gives CASSLPTLAGQETQYF.

The chain has TRBV5-6 and TRBJ1-5, with D tentatively TRBD1 (5 bases). CDR1 and CDR2 from the germline V gene are SGHDT and YYEEEE. The CDR3 is 15 residues long. The ends were cut back, 1 base at V and 7 bases at J, with 15 bases in the middle. CDR3 residues: CASSLKGRVEQPQHF. DNA for the CDR3: TGTGCCAGCAGCTTGAAAGGCAGGGTTGAACAGCCCCAGCATTTT. Full variable domain (missing parts from reference TRBV5-6 and TRBJ1-5): DAGVTQSPTHLIKTRGQQVTLRCSPKSGHDTVSWYQQALGQGPQFIFQYYEEEERQRGNFPDRFSGHQFPNYSSELNVNALLLGDSALYLCASSLKGRVEQPQHFGDGTRLSIL.

The genes are TRBV4-2 and TRBJ2-3; 11 bases agree with TRBD2. The CDR3 is made up of 19 amino acids. J gave up 0 bases and V 0 bases, and 8 bases lay outside the gene matches. The germline V gene encodes CDR1 LGHNA and CDR2 YNFKEQ. The CDR3 DNA reads TGTGCCAGCAGCCAAGAATCGCCTAGCGGGAGGACAAGCACAGATACGCAGTATTTT. This encodes CASSQESPSGRTSTDTQYF.

This chain joins TRBV18 and TRBJ2-3; TRBD1 might be the D (5 bases). The CDR3 is 14 amino acids. Trimming took off 4 bases at V and 2 bases at J, with 10 bases between the two ends. Germline assignment: CDR1 KGHSH and CDR2 LQKENI. The CDR3 DNA reads TGTGCCAGCTCACTGGACACACCCACAGATACGCAGTATTTT. Translating gives CASSLDTPTDTQYF.

V and J are TRBV7-9 and TRBJ2-7, with D maybe TRBD2 (6 bases). Germline V gene lookup returns CDR1 SEHNR and CDR2 FQNEAQ (reference sequence). The CDR3 length is 13 residues. V lost 6 bases, J lost 6 bases, and 15 bases lay in between. Here the CDR3 reads CASRTFGGIEQYF. In DNA, the CDR3 is TGTGCCAGCAGGACATTCGGGGGAATCGAGCAGTACTTC.

The chain joins TRBV2 to TRBJ1-2; maybe TRBD1 (5 bases). CDR1 and CDR2 (germline): SNHLY, FYNNEI. The length of the CDR3 is 12 residues. The ends were cut back, 7 bases at V and 5 bases at J, with 11 bases in the middle. CDR3 protein: CASMFGGYGYTF. The DNA for the CDR3 is TGTGCCAGCATGTTCGGGGGGTATGGCTACACCTTC.

The CDR3 bases are TGTGCCAGCAGTTTTTACCCGGGAGGGCAGTTCTTC. Its translation: CASSFYPGGQFF. The chain links TRBV28 to TRBJ2-1, with TRBD2 identical over 7 bases. CDR1 and CDR2 (germline): MDHEN, SYDVKM. This CDR3 region has 12 residues. Germline trimming cut 3 bases from V and 12 bases from J; bases unmatched to any gene: 5.

The chain couples TRBV6-5 to TRBJ2-5; D unresolved. Germline V gene lookup returns CDR1 MNHEY and CDR2 SVGAGI. The V gene lost 0 bases and the J gene lost 5 bases, with 13 bases spanning the gap. The CDR3 contains 15 residues. The CDR3 nucleotides read TGTGCCAGCAGTTACTCGATTGCACAGTCGGAGACCCAGTACTTC. Translating it yields CASSYSIAQSETQYF.

V is TRBV7-6 and J is TRBJ2-5; D perhaps matches TRBD2 (6 bases). The CDR3 consists of 15 residues. In germline, CDR1 is SGHVS, CDR2 FNYEAQ. The V end lost 1 base, the J end lost 9 bases, and 18 bases lay between the germline ends. Here the CDR3 DNA reads TGTGCCAGCAGCTTAGACGGAGGGACCCCCGGGTCCCAGTACTTC. This codes for CASSLDGGTPGSQYF.

The gene calls are TRBV5-4 and TRBJ2-5, with D possibly matching TRBD2 (5 bases). Trimming stripped 4 bases from V and 4 bases from J, with 14 bases between. Per germline, CDR1 SGHNT and CDR2 YYREEE (reference sequence). The CDR3 spans 14 residues. This CDR3 reads CASSPTNRGETQYF. The CDR3, as DNA: TGTGCCAGCAGCCCCACGAACCGGGGAGAGACCCAGTACTTC.

The chain joins TRBV7-8 to TRBJ1-1; 10 bases match TRBD1. Germline V gene sequence: CDR1 SGHVS, CDR2 FQNEAQ. V lost 3 bases to trimming and J lost 1 base; unmatched junction nucleotides: 5. This CDR3 spans 16 amino acids. The CDR3 DNA is TGTGCCAGCAGCTTGCGGGACAGGGGATCGAACACTGAAGCTTTCTTT. Amino acid sequence: CASSLRDRGSNTEAFF.

The J gene is TRBJ2-7, the V gene TRBV4-1; 8 bases match TRBD2. V lost 1 base to trimming and J lost 4 bases; unmatched junction nucleotides: 9. The CDR3 runs 16 residues. CDR1 MGHRA and CDR2 YSYEKL come from the germline V gene. CDR3 residues: CASSQGGTSGGYEQYF. Written as DNA, the CDR3 is TGCGCCAGCAGCCAAGGGGGAACTAGCGGTGGATACGAGCAGTACTTC.

The chain employs TRBV27 and TRBJ2-6; maybe TRBD2 (6 bases). The CDR3 has 17 amino acids. Trimming took 5 bases from V and 0 from J, leaving 14 bases between them. Germline-derived CDR1 and CDR2 are MNHEY and SMNVEV (reference sequence). The CDR3 DNA reads TGTGCCAGCAGTCTCGAGGGACTGATCTCTGGGGCCAACGTCCTGACTTTC. Protein: CASSLEGLISGANVLTF.

The chain recombines TRBV9 with TRBJ2-3; 14 nucleotides match TRBD2. Trimming cost V 4 bases and J 4 bases; bases outside gene matches: 11. The CDR3 consists of 18 residues. CDR1 SGDLS and CDR2 YYNGEE come from the germline V gene. The CDR3 sequence is CASSKTGTSGRGSDTQYF. In DNA, the CDR3 is TGTGCCAGCAGCAAAACCGGGACTAGCGGGAGAGGGTCAGATACGCAGTATTTT.

V and J are TRBV19 and TRBJ2-3; 7 bases agree with TRBD2. CDR1 is LNHDA and CDR2 is SQIVND in the germline V gene (reference sequence). V was clipped by 8 bases and J by 3 bases; unmatched bases: 11. The length of the CDR3 is 15 residues. The CDR3 is CASQLRQGGTDTQYF. CDR3 sequence (DNA): TGTGCCAGTCAACTGAGGCAGGGAGGGACAGATACGCAGTATTTT.

This rearrangement joins TRBV19 to TRBJ2-2; D is unresolved. This CDR3 contains 14 residues. V dropped 5 bases and J dropped 1 base, with 8 bases sitting between them. Germline CDR1 LNHDA, CDR2 SQIVND (reference sequence). The CDR3 DNA sequence: TGTGCCAGTAGTTCGTTTGGGAACACCGGGGAGCTGTTTTTT. Encoded protein: CASSSFGNTGELFF.

This chain uses TRBV28 with TRBJ2-7; TRBD1 matches 11 bases. Germline-derived CDR1 and CDR2 are MDHEN and SYDVKM. This CDR3 comprises 14 residues. V shed 5 bases, J shed 4 bases, and the junction held 4 bases outside the gene matches. This chain's CDR3 is CASSTGTGGYEQYF. The CDR3 nucleotides are TGTGCCAGCAGTACCGGGACAGGGGGATACGAGCAGTACTTC.

The chain combines TRBV2 with TRBJ2-7, with D possibly called TRBD1 or TRBD2 (5 bases each). Trimming took off 5 bases at V and 3 bases at J, with 11 bases between the two ends. CDR3 length: 13 amino acids. CDR1 and CDR2 (germline): SNHLY, FYNNEI. CDR3 residues: CASSPQRGYEQYF. The CDR3 DNA sequence: TGTGCCAGCAGTCCTCAGAGGGGCTACGAGCAGTACTTC.

The chain's CDR3 is CASSFRQGYQPQHF. As DNA, the CDR3 is TGTGCCAGCAGTTTCCGACAGGGTTATCAGCCCCAGCATTTT. This chain uses TRBV6-5 with TRBJ1-5; the match to TRBD1 covers 7 bases. Per the germline V gene, CDR1 is MNHEY and CDR2 is SVGAGI. The CDR3 has 14 amino acids. J lost 5 bases, V lost 4 bases, and 5 bases had no gene match.

The J gene is TRBJ2-7, the V gene TRBV19, with D unresolved. The CDR3 spans 13 residues. V was shortened by 4 bases and J by 6 bases, with 13 bases between the two germline ends. Germline CDR1 reads LNHDA; CDR2 reads SQIVND (reference sequence). The CDR3 sequence: CASSRRSPLEQYF. The DNA for the CDR3 is TGTGCCAGTAGTAGGCGGTCCCCCCTCGAGCAGTACTTC. Together with reference TRBV19 and TRBJ2-7, the CDR3 gives the full variable domain: DGGITQSPKYLFRKEGQNVTLSCEQNLNHDAMYWYRQDPGQGLRLIYYSQIVNDFQKGDIAEGYSVSREKKESFPLTVTSAQKNPTAFYLCASSRRSPLEQYFGPGTRLTVT.

The V gene is TRBV6-6, the J gene TRBJ2-7; D unresolved. The CDR3 covers 9 residues. Germline lookup yields CDR1 MNHNY and CDR2 SVGAGI (reference sequence). The CDR3, as DNA: TGTTGGGGAAACTACGAGCAGTACTTC. It codes for CWGNYEQYF.

CDR3 sequence: CASSFALAGLDEQFF. In DNA, the CDR3 is TGTGCCAGCAGTTTCGCGTTAGCGGGATTGGATGAGCAGTTCTTC. This sequence joins TRBV28 and TRBJ2-1; 8 bases line up with TRBD2. The germline CDR1 and CDR2 sequences are MDHEN and SYDVKM. V was clipped by 3 bases and J by 8 bases; unmatched bases: 9. This CDR3 region has 15 residues.

V is TRBV28 and J is TRBJ2-5, with D possibly TRBD2 on 5 matching bases. The V gene lost 3 bases and the J gene lost 2 bases, with 7 bases spanning the gap. CDR1 is MDHEN and CDR2 is SYDVKM in the germline V gene. This CDR3 has 13 amino acids. For the CDR3, the DNA is TGTGCCAGCAGTTTCGAGCGGCAAGAGACCCAGTACTTC. It is translated as CASSFERQETQYF.

This clone was counted a few times. The chain joins TRBV9 to TRBJ2-7; weak D call: TRBD2 (6 bases). The V end was cut by 4 bases, the J end by 6 bases, with 20 bases between. The CDR3 has 15 amino acids. CDR1 SGDLS and CDR2 YYNGEE come from the germline V gene. The CDR3 region has the DNA TGTGCCAGCAGCCTCTCGACTGGGGGGATTGGCGAGCAGTACTTC. Its protein is CASSLSTGGIGEQYF.

The sample holds one count of this clone. This sequence joins TRBV19 and TRBJ2-3; 11 bases align to TRBD2. The CDR3 loop spans 17 amino acids. Germline trimming cut 4 bases from V and 0 bases from J; bases unmatched to any gene: 6. The germline V gene has CDR1 LNHDA and CDR2 SQIVND (reference sequence). The CDR3 DNA reads as TGTGCCAGTAGTAAAGCCGGGACTAGCGGAAGCACAGATACGCAGTATTTT. Translating it yields CASSKAGTSGSTDTQYF.

This clone was observed once. The chain is built from TRBV30 and TRBJ2-3; 11 positions agree with TRBD2. This CDR3 is built from 15 residues. The germline CDR1 and CDR2 sequences are GTSNPN and SVGIG (reference sequence). V was clipped by 1 base and J by 4 bases; unmatched bases: 4. In DNA, the CDR3 is TGTGCCTGGAGTGGGCCTAGCGGGAGGTCAGATACGCAGTATTTT. It specifies CAWSGPSGRSDTQYF.